This TCR beta chain was identified in a study of T-cell reconstitution after alpha-beta-depleted transplantation in children. Study observations and caveats: The authors attributed T-cell counts and diversity one year after transplant mostly to newly produced T cells.

The authors prepared the TCRbeta library with unique molecular identifiers. TCRdb reprocessed the PCR reads with MiXCR, giving one entry per CDR3 protein. The sample contains some 110,000 distinct CDR3 sequences, about a tenth of which appear only once. CDR1 and CDR2 from the germline V gene are SQVTM and ANQGSEA. The V end lost 7 bases, the J end lost 8 bases, and 19 bases lay between the germline ends. There are 13 residues in the CDR3. Concerning this clonotype itself: Its antigen is still unknown.

Specimen: PBMCs, collected before TCRalphabeta/CD19-depleted stem cell transplant. The TCR originated in a boy aged 2 to 9 with acute lymphoblastic leukemia, due to receive a stem cell transplant. The chain couples TRBV29-1 to TRBJ2-3, with D uncertain. The CDR3 is CSAGPDQTVTQYF. Here the CDR3 DNA reads TGCAGCGCAGGACCTGACCAAACCGTTACGCAGTATTTT.